The rows below give T cell receptor beta chains drawn from one sample of a study of blood T cell repertoires in COVID-19. Only in-frame clones appear in the TCRdb table, and some are missing; sequencing was by immunoSEQ multiplex PCR. The top ten clones hold 20% to 30% of a sample with under 40,000 clones, 70% to 90% of them seen once. Source material: peripheral blood. These receptors were taken from a woman older than 75 with active or convalescent COVID-19. CDR3s include the opening cysteine and the closing phenylalanine or tryptophan. A D gene is named only where the DNA matches it firmly. The size field is filled for only some rows; it gives once, few, many or a size class.

clone_size	cdr3_length	d_call	v_call	j_call	cdr3_aa	cdr3_nt
once	15	TRBD1	TRBV6-5	TRBJ1-3	CASRGQRSSGNTIYF	TGTGCCAGCAGGGGACAGCGATCCTCTGGAAACACCATATATTTT
-	14	-	TRBV7-7	TRBJ2-7	CASSLGPRGYEQYF	TGTGCCAGCAGCTTAGGTCCCAGGGGCTACGAGCAGTACTTC
-	15	TRBD1	TRBV11-2	TRBJ1-2	CASRKPGGHNYGYTF	TGTGCCAGCAGAAAGCCAGGGGGCCATAACTATGGCTACACCTTC
-	16	TRBD2	TRBV30	TRBJ2-5	CAWSGASGGTEETQYF	TGTGCCTGGAGTGGAGCTAGCGGGGGGACGGAAGAGACCCAGTACTTC
-	16	-	TRBV18	TRBJ2-1	CASSLDPGLVYNEQFF	TGTGCCAGCTCACTTGACCCGGGACTCGTGTACAATGAGCAGTTCTTC
-	12	-	TRBV28	TRBJ2-7	CASSARNYEQYF	TGTGCCAGCAGTGCCAGGAACTACGAGCAGTACTTC
-	14	TRBD2	TRBV2	TRBJ2-2	CASSGLAGTGELFF	TGTGCCAGCAGTGGACTAGCGGGGACCGGGGAGCTGTTTTTT
few	13	TRBD1	TRBV9	TRBJ1-5	CASSPTTGGPQHF	TGTGCCAGCAGCCCCACCACAGGGGGGCCCCAGCATTTT
-	11	-	TRBV2	TRBJ2-1	CASSIRDEQFF	TGTGCCAGCAGCATCAGGGATGAGCAGTTCTTC
once	16	-	TRBV5-1	TRBJ1-3	CASSHAGQASGNTIYF	TGCGCCAGCAGCCACGCTGGACAAGCATCGGGAAACACCATATATTTT
-	14	TRBD1	TRBV5-1	TRBJ1-1	CASSTSGQGRKAFF	TGCGCCAGCAGCACTTCGGGACAGGGGAGGAAAGCTTTCTTT
-	13	-	TRBV24-1	TRBJ2-3	CATSDYGFDTQYF	TGTGCCACCAGTGATTATGGCTTCGATACGCAGTATTTT
few	14	TRBD1	TRBV3-1/TRBV3-2	TRBJ1-6	CASSSQGAGSPLHF	TGTGCCAGCAGTTCACAGGGGGCAGGTTCACCCCTCCACTTT
-	17	TRBD2	TRBV7-8	TRBJ2-7	CASSLEGGEGLSYEQYF	TGTGCCAGCAGCTTAGAAGGAGGGGAGGGACTCTCCTACGAGCAGTACTTC
-	13	-	TRBV15	TRBJ2-7	CATSRVDSYEQYF	TGTGCCACCAGCAGAGTTGACAGCTACGAGCAGTACTTC
once	14	TRBD2	TRBV6-2/TRBV6-3	TRBJ2-1	CASSSQPLAGGEFF	TGTGCCAGCAGTTCACAACCACTAGCGGGGGGTGAGTTCTTC
-	14	-	TRBV6-5	TRBJ1-6	CASKTGSHNSPLHF	TGTGCCAGCAAAACAGGGTCCCATAATTCACCCCTCCACTTT
-	15	TRBD1	TRBV5-8	TRBJ2-7	CASSFPGTGTYEQYF	TGTGCCAGCAGCTTCCCCGGGACAGGGACCTACGAGCAGTACTTC
-	15	TRBD1	TRBV15	TRBJ1-1	CATSRGDREGTEAFF	TGTGCCACCAGCAGAGGGGACAGGGAAGGCACTGAAGCTTTCTTT
-	15	TRBD2	TRBV6-5	TRBJ2-1	CASSSGLAAYNEQFF	TGTGCCAGCAGTTCGGGACTAGCGGCCTACAATGAGCAGTTCTTC
-	11	-	TRBV19	TRBJ1-2	CATLTASGYTF	TGTGCCACCTTGACAGCGAGTGGCTACACCTTC
-	16	TRBD2	TRBV5-1	TRBJ2-2	CASSSRGTGGTGELFF	TGCGCCAGCAGCTCCCGCGGGACGGGAGGCACCGGGGAGCTGTTTTTT
-	15	TRBD1	TRBV5-1	TRBJ1-2	CASSPGQGGNYGYTF	TGCGCCAGCAGCCCGGGACAGGGGGGTAACTATGGCTACACCTTC
-	17	TRBD2	TRBV19	TRBJ2-1	CASANQWGTSGGNEQFF	TGTGCCAGTGCTAACCAATGGGGGACTAGCGGGGGGAATGAGCAGTTCTTC
-	16	TRBD1	TRBV19	TRBJ1-5	CASSLVSGGNNQPQHF	TGTGCCAGTAGTTTAGTTTCAGGGGGAAACAATCAGCCCCAGCATTTT
-	16	TRBD2	TRBV3-1/TRBV3-2	TRBJ2-1	CASSQSRTSGGAGQFF	TGTGCCAGCAGCCAATCCCGGACTAGCGGGGGGGCGGGGCAGTTCTTC
-	15	-	TRBV5-1	TRBJ1-6	CASREGAGWDSPLHF	TGCGCCAGCAGGGAGGGTGCAGGTTGGGATTCACCCCTCCACTTT
-	13	TRBD1	TRBV27	TRBJ2-2	CASSHRGIGELFF	TGTGCCAGCAGCCACAGGGGGATCGGGGAGCTGTTTTTT
-	15	-	TRBV19	TRBJ1-2	CASSIVAAGDYGYTF	TGTGCCAGTAGTATCGTCGCCGCGGGCGACTATGGCTACACCTTC
-	16	-	TRBV3-1/TRBV3-2	TRBJ1-4	CASSQAGAGSNEKLFF	TGTGCCAGCAGCCAAGCAGGGGCGGGCAGTAATGAAAAACTGTTTTTT
-	13	TRBD1	TRBV27	TRBJ1-2	CASSQTGTYGYTF	TGTGCCAGCAGCCAGACAGGGACCTATGGCTACACCTTC
-	14	-	TRBV5-4	TRBJ2-5	CASSLRQAKETQYF	TGTGCCAGCAGCTTGCGGCAGGCAAAAGAGACCCAGTACTTC
-	16	TRBD2	TRBV5-8	TRBJ2-7	CASSPLQAGLSYEQYF	TGTGCCAGCAGCCCTCTTCAAGCGGGGCTTTCCTACGAGCAGTACTTC
once	16	-	TRBV28	TRBJ1-5	CASSIRGVTSNQPQHF	TGTGCCAGCAGTATTAGGGGCGTTACGAGCAATCAGCCCCAGCATTTT
-	12	-	TRBV6-2/TRBV6-3	TRBJ2-7	CASSYVAREQYF	TGTGCCAGCAGTTATGTAGCGCGGGAGCAGTACTTC
-	15	-	TRBV9	TRBJ2-3	CASSQTTRREDTQYF	TGTGCCAGCAGCCAAACTACAAGGCGGGAAGATACGCAGTATTTT
-	13	-	TRBV24-1	TRBJ1-4	CATSADRGEKLFF	TGTGCCACCAGTGCCGATCGGGGTGAAAAACTGTTTTTT